The 26 T cell receptor beta chains listed next were all sequenced from one sample in a study of blood T cell repertoires in COVID-19. This table comes from immunoSEQ multiplex PCR, and its TCRdb copy is limited to in-frame clones, with some not included. Here the sample spans 150,000 to 180,000 clones, 65% to 85% being singletons. The source material was peripheral blood. These receptors originate from a woman of 80 years or more with acute or convalescent COVID-19.

This chain joins TRBV19 and TRBJ2-1, with 8 nucleotides matching TRBD1. CDR1 and CDR2 from the germline V gene are LNHDA and SQIVND (reference sequence). This CDR3 region has 16 residues. Unmatched junction bases numbered 11, after V lost 3 bases and J lost 7 bases. The CDR3 here is CASSIADRGRDNEQFF. In nucleotides, the CDR3 is TGTGCCAGTAGTATCGCTGACAGGGGAAGGGATAATGAGCAGTTCTTC.

The chain employs TRBV14 and TRBJ1-2; TRBD1 matches 8 bases. The length of the CDR3 is 15 residues. The V gene end was trimmed by 1 base and the J gene end by 7 bases; junction bases not matched to a gene: 8. Germline CDR1 is SGHDN and CDR2 is FVKESK. The CDR3 spells CASSQGDRGRGGYTF. Written as DNA, the CDR3 is TGTGCCAGCAGCCAAGGCGACAGGGGAAGAGGTGGCTACACCTTC.

This clone was seen a handful of times. The rearrangement joins TRBV11-2 to TRBJ1-1; 8 positions agree with TRBD1. The length of the CDR3 is 14 residues. The germline gives CDR1 SGHAT, CDR2 FQNNGV. Trimming removed 7 bases from V and 1 base from J; junction bases left unmatched: 5. The chain's CDR3 is CASKMTGENTEAFF. CDR3 sequence (DNA): TGTGCCAGCAAGATGACAGGGGAGAACACTGAAGCTTTCTTT.

The rearrangement links TRBV3-1 (or the pseudogene TRBV3-2) to TRBJ2-1, with 9 nucleotides matching TRBD2. Trimming at V came to 4 bases and at J to 4 bases, leaving 2 bases not matched to a gene. CDR3 length equals 14 residues. Germline assignment: CDR1 LGHDT and CDR2 YNNKEL (reference sequence). The CDR3 DNA reads TGTGCCAGCAGCCTGACTAGCGGTTACAATGAGCAGTTCTTC. Residues: CASSLTSGYNEQFF.

This CDR3 reads CASSPPKGALTTGELFF. The DNA for the CDR3 is TGTGCCAGCTCACCACCGAAGGGGGCGTTAACTACCGGGGAGCTGTTTTTT. The chain employs TRBV18 and TRBJ2-2; 7 nucleotides line up with TRBD1. CDR3 length equals 17 residues. J lost 5 bases, V lost 0 bases, and 9 bases had no gene match. Germline V gene lookup returns CDR1 KGHSH and CDR2 LQKENI.

This clone was detected once. V and J are TRBV7-9 and TRBJ1-1; D remains unclear. V shed 5 bases and J shed 0 bases, with 16 bases lying between them. CDR3 length: 16 amino acids. The germline V gene has CDR1 SEHNR and CDR2 FQNEAQ (reference sequence). CDR3 nucleotides: TGTGCCAGCAGCCTACTCGACACCTTATTGAACACTGAAGCTTTCTTT. As protein: CASSLLDTLLNTEAFF. Drawing the rest from reference TRBV7-9 and TRBJ1-1, the complete variable domain is DTGVSQNPRHKITKRGQNVTFRCDPISEHNRLYWYRQTLGQGPEFLTYFQNEAQLEKSRLLSDRFSAERPKGSFSTLEIQRTEQGDSAMYLCASSLLDTLLNTEAFFGQGTRLTVV.

For this clone: Other DNA sequences within the sample encode an identical CDR3. This chain uses TRBV18 with TRBJ1-1; D unresolved. CDR1 KGHSH and CDR2 LQKENI come from the germline V gene. The CDR3 covers 12 residues. The germline V and J ends were trimmed by 2 bases and 6 bases, with 7 bases remaining between them. This chain's CDR3 is CASSPGGSEAFF. CDR3 bases: TGTGCCAGCTCACCAGGAGGCTCTGAAGCTTTCTTT.

This chain joins TRBV5-1 and TRBJ2-5, with a tentative D call TRBD1 (7 bases). The CDR3 length is 15 residues. V gave up 3 bases and J gave up 4 bases, with 16 bases separating them. The germline gives CDR1 SGHRS, CDR2 YFSETQ. CDR3: CASSSKGQGGETQYF. Written as DNA, the CDR3 is TGCGCCAGCAGCTCCAAAGGTCAGGGGGGAGAGACCCAGTACTTC.

In this sample, this clone turned up a few times. V is TRBV6-5 and J is TRBJ1-2, with TRBD1 identical over 11 bases. Germline V gives CDR1 MNHEY, CDR2 SVGAGI. The CDR3 spans 14 residues. V was clipped by 9 bases and J by 7 bases; unmatched bases: 10. In nucleotides, the CDR3 is TGTGCCAGTCGGGACAGGGGGTACGATTTTGGCTACACCTTC. Amino acid sequence: CASRDRGYDFGYTF.

The V and J genes are TRBV30 and TRBJ2-7, with 9 bases lining up with TRBD1. CDR3 length: 15 amino acids. The germline V gene encodes CDR1 GTSNPN and CDR2 SVGIG (reference sequence). Trimming at V came to 5 bases and at J to 1 base, leaving 9 bases not matched to a gene. The CDR3 loop is CAWVTRTGASYEQYF. The CDR3 DNA reads TGTGCCTGGGTCACCAGGACAGGGGCTTCCTACGAGCAGTACTTC.

The genes are TRBV28 and TRBJ2-1; a possible D gene is TRBD1 (6 bases). This CDR3 contains 11 residues. Germline V gene lookup returns CDR1 MDHEN and CDR2 SYDVKM. V was cut by 2 bases and J by 13 bases, with 9 bases left in between. The CDR3 spells CASSLGGKQFF. The DNA for the CDR3 is TGTGCCAGCAGTTTAGGGGGCAAACAGTTCTTC. The full variable domain, completed using reference TRBV28 and TRBJ2-1, is DVKVTQSSRYLVKRTGEKVFLECVQDMDHENMFWYRQDPGLGLRLIYFSYDVKMKEKGDIPEGYSVSREKKERFSLILESASTNQTSMYLCASSLGGKQFFGPGTRLTVL.

This clone was found once. This sequence joins TRBV5-4 and TRBJ1-1; D gene uncertain. Germline V gene sequence: CDR1 SGHNT, CDR2 YYREEE (reference sequence). Trimming stripped 3 bases from V and 6 bases from J, with 15 bases between. The CDR3 has 14 amino acids. The CDR3 bases are TGTGCCAGCAGCTCCGGGCAGCTGAGGGCTGAAGCTTTCTTT. It codes for CASSSGQLRAEAFF.

The genes are TRBV19 and TRBJ2-7; 11 nucleotides align to TRBD1. The J segment lost 3 bases and the V segment lost 2 bases, leaving 3 bases of the junction unmatched. CDR1 and CDR2 from the germline V gene are LNHDA and SQIVND (reference sequence). The CDR3 runs to 15 residues. The CDR3 DNA reads as TGTGCCAGTAGTATATACGGGACAGGGGGCTACGAGCAGTACTTC. Translating it yields CASSIYGTGGYEQYF.

This chain links TRBV12-5 with TRBJ2-1; D not resolved. The CDR3 is 15 amino acids. Germline V gene lookup returns CDR1 LGHNT and CDR2 FRNRAP. Trimming shortened V by 1 base and J by 4 bases, and 11 bases separated the two germline ends. Here the CDR3 reads CASGLARLRYNEQFF. CDR3 bases: TGTGCTAGTGGTTTGGCCCGACTGCGTTACAATGAGCAGTTCTTC.

This chain connects TRBV6-1 to TRBJ2-2, with TRBD1 matching 11 bases. With V trimmed by 1 base and J by 7 bases, 5 bases remained unmatched. CDR3 length: 16 amino acids. CDR1 and CDR2 from the germline V gene are MNHNS and SASEGT. CDR3 amino acids: CASSEGTGGRGGELFF. The CDR3 DNA is TGTGCCAGCAGTGAAGGGACAGGGGGCCGAGGCGGGGAGCTGTTTTTT.

This chain uses TRBV4-1 with TRBJ2-1, with 7 bases aligning to TRBD2. Per germline, CDR1 MGHRA and CDR2 YSYEKL. The V gene end was trimmed by 0 bases and the J gene end by 4 bases; junction bases not matched to a gene: 6. This CDR3 has 16 amino acids. CDR3 amino acids: CASSQEPSGPYNEQFF. The CDR3 DNA follows: TGCGCCAGCAGCCAAGAGCCTAGCGGACCGTACAATGAGCAGTTCTTC.

The rearrangement joins TRBV5-1 to TRBJ2-2, with D perhaps matching TRBD2 (6 bases). Trimming took 4 bases from V and 6 from J, leaving 16 bases between them. The V gene's germline CDR1 is SGHRS and CDR2 YFSETQ. The CDR3 length is 15 residues. For the CDR3, the DNA is TGCGCCAGCAGCCCCGGTTTGGGGGGTTCCGGGGAGCTGTTTTTT. Amino acid sequence: CASSPGLGGSGELFF.

This clone has only one observation. The chain combines TRBV28 with TRBJ1-5; D is possibly TRBD1 (5 bases). V lost 4 bases, J lost 2 bases, and 12 bases lay in between. This CDR3 region has 15 residues. CDR1 is MDHEN and CDR2 is SYDVKM in the germline V gene. The CDR3 sequence is CASSSGNLGNQPQHF. The CDR3 region has the DNA TGTGCCAGCAGTTCAGGGAATTTGGGCAATCAGCCCCAGCATTTT.

This clone was recorded at least ten times. The CDR3 reads CASSQDRQGNTGELFF. CDR3 nucleotides: TGCGCCAGCAGCCAAGATCGACAGGGGAACACCGGGGAGCTGTTTTTT. The rearrangement links TRBV4-1 to TRBJ2-2; TRBD1 agrees at 7 bases. The CDR3 is 16 residues long. Per the germline V gene, CDR1 is MGHRA and CDR2 is YSYEKL. J lost 1 base, V lost 0 bases, and 2 bases had no gene match.

This rearrangement joins TRBV4-1 to TRBJ1-2; possibly TRBD1 for D (6 bases). This CDR3 is 17 amino acids long. Germline V lookup: CDR1 MGHRA, CDR2 YSYEKL. V was pared by 0 bases and J by 4 bases, with 18 bases between. The CDR3 protein is CASSQDRTDQWSYGYTF. The CDR3 DNA is TGCGCCAGCAGCCAAGATCGGACAGACCAATGGTCCTATGGCTACACCTTC.

V and J are TRBV5-1 and TRBJ2-1; 7 nucleotides line up with TRBD1. The CDR3 sequence is 15 residues long. CDR1 is SGHRS, CDR2 YFSETQ, per germline. Germline trimming cut 9 bases from V and 5 bases from J; bases unmatched to any gene: 14. The CDR3: CATSPRDRDNNEQFF. In DNA form, the CDR3 reads TGCGCCACTTCCCCCCGAGACAGGGATAACAATGAGCAGTTCTTC.

This clone has only a few counts. This chain links TRBV10-3 with TRBJ2-1; TRBD1 matches at 7 bases. This CDR3 spans 16 amino acids. V dropped 4 bases and J dropped 6; count of bases not matched to a gene: 12. Germline-derived CDR1 and CDR2 are ENHRY and SYGVKD. This chain's CDR3 is CAISGHPKTGINEQFF. CDR3 coding DNA: TGTGCCATCAGTGGCCACCCCAAGACAGGGATCAATGAGCAGTTCTTC.

The chain joins TRBV19 to TRBJ1-1, with a possible D match to TRBD1 (5 bases). The CDR3 spans 14 residues. Between the trimmed V and J ends, which lost 4 bases and 4 bases, there was a span of 13 bases. Germline-derived CDR1 and CDR2 are LNHDA and SQIVND (reference sequence). In DNA, the CDR3 is TGTGCCAGTAGTAGTCGGCAGGGTGTCACTGAAGCTTTCTTT. It is translated as CASSSRQGVTEAFF.

The rearrangement uses TRBV7-8 and TRBJ2-1; D possibly corresponds to TRBD1 (6 bases). CDR1 is SGHVS, CDR2 FQNEAQ, per germline. The V gene lost 5 bases and the J gene lost 3 bases, with 17 bases spanning the gap. This CDR3 region has 16 residues. DNA for the CDR3: TGTGCCAGCAGCACACGGGCCTTAGGGGGCTACAATGAGCAGTTCTTC. Translated: CASSTRALGGYNEQFF.

This clone came up a few times. The CDR3 sequence is CASSSGGERSSTEAFF. The CDR3 region has the DNA TGTGCCAGCAGCTCCGGAGGGGAAAGGAGTTCCACTGAAGCTTTCTTT. The gene calls are TRBV5-6 and TRBJ1-1, with D possibly being TRBD1 (5 bases). V shed 3 bases and J shed 4 bases, with 19 bases lying between them. This CDR3 has 16 residues. The germline CDR1 and CDR2 sequences are SGHDT and YYEEEE.

This clone appeared a single time. The chain joins TRBV7-6 to TRBJ2-2; TRBD1 agrees at 7 bases. This CDR3 is built from 16 residues. Germline assignment: CDR1 SGHVS and CDR2 FNYEAQ. Trimming cost V 1 base and J 0 bases; bases outside gene matches: 2. CDR3 region: CASSLEQGTNTGELFF. The DNA for the CDR3 is TGTGCCAGCAGCTTAGAACAGGGGACGAACACCGGGGAGCTGTTTTTT.